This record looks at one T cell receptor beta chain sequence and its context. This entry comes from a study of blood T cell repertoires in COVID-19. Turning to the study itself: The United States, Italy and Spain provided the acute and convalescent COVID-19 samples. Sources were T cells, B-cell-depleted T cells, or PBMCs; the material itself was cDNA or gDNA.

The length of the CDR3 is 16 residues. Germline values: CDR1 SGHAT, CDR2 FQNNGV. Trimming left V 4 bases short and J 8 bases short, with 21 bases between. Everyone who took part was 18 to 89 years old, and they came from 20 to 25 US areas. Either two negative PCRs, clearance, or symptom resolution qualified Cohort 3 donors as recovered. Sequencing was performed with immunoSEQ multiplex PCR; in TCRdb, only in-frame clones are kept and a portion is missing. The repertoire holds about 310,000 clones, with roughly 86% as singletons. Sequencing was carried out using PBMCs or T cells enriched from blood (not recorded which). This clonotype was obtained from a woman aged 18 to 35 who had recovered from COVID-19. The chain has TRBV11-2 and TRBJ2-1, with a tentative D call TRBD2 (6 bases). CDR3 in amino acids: CASSSLANTGDHEQFF. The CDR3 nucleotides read TGTGCCAGCAGCTCCCTAGCGAATACGGGGGACCATGAGCAGTTCTTC.